This T cell receptor (beta chain) was retrieved from a study of shared clonotypes between healthy human individuals. Study summary: In total, the donors were a couple of women and a few men aged 18 to 49.

A CD45RA+ naive subset and a CD45RA-negative memory subset were split from CD4+ cells. CDR1 and CDR2 (germline): SNHLY, FYNNEI. The CDR3 covers 15 residues. V shed 4 bases and J shed 2 bases, with 15 bases lying between them. Generated by immunoSEQ multiplex PCR, the TCRdb table keeps only in-frame clones and is missing some. The repertoire consists of about 1.5 million clones, with around 98% occurring once and the leading ten covering 0.4% to 0.45%. Regarding this clone: Its antigen is not identified.

General observations from the study: Clonotypes which were not shared had lower generation probabilities than clonotypes that all four donors shared.

What was sequenced was naive CD4+ T cells sorted from blood. Documented subset: CD45RA+ positively selected. This TCR was recovered from a man between 25 and 39 years old in good health. This chain joins TRBV2 and TRBJ2-7; D is possibly TRBD2 (6 bases). The CDR3 DNA follows: TGTGCCAGCAGTGGGAGGGTCGGGGCGGCCTACGAGCAGTACTTC. This codes for CASSGRVGAAYEQYF.